This T cell receptor (beta chain) comes out of a study of blood T cell repertoires in COVID-19. In the study overall: PBMCs, B-cell-depleted T cells, or T cells were the source of the cDNA or gDNA that made up the material.

How the authors handled the data: The assay estimated nucleated cells by amplifying reference gene primers. Clones were sequenced by immunoSEQ multiplex PCR, and TCRdb holds only the in-frame ones, with some missing. The DNA was the basis for D and trimming; V, J and clone size are from that table. Seen here are about 240,000 clones, approximately 78% observed once, and the top ten hold around 12%. V shed 6 bases and J 6 bases; nucleotides not matched to a gene: 7. Germline V gene sequence: CDR1 SGDLS, CDR2 YYNGEE. The CDR3 is made up of 15 amino acids. Sequencing was performed on peripheral blood. The rearrangement links TRBV9 to TRBJ1-6; 9 bases line up with TRBD1. This TCR was sampled from an older woman with active or convalescent COVID-19. The CDR3 is CASTEEDRGNSPLHF. Here the CDR3 DNA reads TGTGCCAGCACGGAGGAGGACAGGGGTAATTCACCCCTCCACTTT.